This entry describes one TCR beta chain. Tumor samples were taken before definitive surgery or chemotherapy. This CDR3 has 15 residues. V lost 4 bases, J lost 2 bases, and 5 bases stayed unmatched. CDR1 and CDR2 (germline): SGHRS, YFSETQ. This sample was included in a study of high-grade serous ovarian cancer treatment subgroups. Sequencing used immunoSEQ multiplex PCR; TCRdb keeps in-frame clones, though not all of them. In the table there are about 28,000 clones, about 81% of which are singletons. The chain uses TRBV5-1 and TRBJ2-2; TRBD1 matches at 7 bases. The sequenced material came from tumor tissue. The receptor's source is a human donor with high-grade serous ovarian cancer. The CDR3 DNA follows: TGCGCCAGCAGCCGGGACAGACCTAACACCGGGGAGCTGTTTTTT. Translating gives CASSRDRPNTGELFF.